These 14 T cell receptor beta chains were all obtained from the same sample, sequenced in a study of response to subunit inactivated influenza vaccine. TCRdb analysed the RT-PCR reads with MiXCR anew, one entry per CDR3 protein. Of more than 700,000 distinct CDR3 sequences listed, approximately 21% were seen once; the top ten hold 9.5% to 13%. Material: PBMCs from blood, obtained 4 to 6 days after vaccination. Receptors were obtained from a man between 45 and 60 years old who received an inactivated influenza vaccine.

The rearrangement joins TRBV5-1 to TRBJ2-7; a possible D gene is TRBD2 (5 bases). The V gene lost 7 bases and the J gene lost 3 bases, with 14 bases spanning the gap. The CDR3 covers 13 residues. Germline V lookup: CDR1 SGHRS, CDR2 YFSETQ. CDR3 loop: CASGGGSRYEQYF. The CDR3 DNA is TGCGCCAGCGGCGGAGGATCACGCTACGAGCAGTACTTC. The full variable domain, its missing parts supplied by reference TRBV5-1 and TRBJ2-7, is KAGVTQTPRYLIKTRGQQVTLSCSPISGHRSVSWYQQTPGQGLQFLFEYFSETQRNKGNFPGRFSGRQFSNSRSEMNVSTLELGDSALYLCASGGGSRYEQYFGPGTRLTVT.

The sample holds a few counts of this clonotype. The V gene is TRBV12-3 or TRBV12-4, the J gene TRBJ1-2, with 7 positions matching TRBD1. There are 14 residues in the CDR3. The V and J ends lost 3 bases and 6 bases, in that order; junction bases with no gene match: 7. The CDR3 sequence: CASSLSGGGDGYTF. The DNA of the CDR3 is TGTGCCAGCAGTTTGTCAGGGGGTGGTGATGGCTACACCTTC.

The chain couples TRBV30 to TRBJ2-1, with 13 bases that match TRBD2. In germline, CDR1 is GTSNPN, CDR2 SVGIG (reference sequence). Germline trimming cut 2 bases from V and 8 bases from J; bases unmatched to any gene: 9. The CDR3 covers 16 residues. CDR3 coding DNA: TGTGCCTGGAGTCGGGGGGGGACTAGCGGGATACATGAGCAGTTCTTC. Protein: CAWSRGGTSGIHEQFF.

This clonotype showed up just a few times. The J gene is TRBJ1-1, the V gene TRBV28, with D possibly matching TRBD1 (6 bases). The CDR3 has 12 residues. Germline-derived CDR1 and CDR2 are MDHEN and SYDVKM. The V gene lost 4 bases and the J gene lost 13 bases, with 16 bases spanning the gap. In DNA, the CDR3 is TGTGCCAGCAGTTCGACCGGGACAACGGATTTCTTT. Translating it yields CASSSTGTTDFF.

The rearrangement joins TRBV27 to TRBJ2-7, with D perhaps assigned TRBD1 or TRBD2 (5 bases each). The CDR3 contains 14 residues. From germline, CDR1 is MNHEY and CDR2 SMNVEV (reference sequence). Trimming shortened V by 3 bases and J by 3 bases, and 12 bases separated the two germline ends. This chain's CDR3 is CASSLGRKYYEQYF. CDR3 in DNA: TGTGCCAGCAGTTTGGGACGGAAGTACTACGAGCAGTACTTC.

This clonotype was observed a handful of times. This chain joins TRBV12-3 or TRBV12-4 and TRBJ1-5; maybe TRBD1 (5 bases). The ends were cut back, 4 bases at V and 4 bases at J, with 14 bases in the middle. The CDR3 covers 15 residues. The DNA of the CDR3 is TGTGCCAGCAGTTACTTCGGTGCAGGGAATCAGCCCCAGCATTTT. This encodes CASSYFGAGNQPQHF.

This clonotype was seen a handful of times. The chain employs TRBV11-2 and TRBJ1-1; D is unresolved. CDR3 length equals 15 residues. Deletions cut 3 bases from V and 4 bases from J, with 15 bases between. Germline V lookup: CDR1 SGHAT, CDR2 FQNNGV. The CDR3 here is CASSFRRTEGTEAFF. The CDR3 nucleotides read TGTGCCAGCAGCTTTCGACGGACGGAGGGCACTGAAGCTTTCTTT.

The chain recombines TRBV5-5 with TRBJ2-7; D gene unclear. Trimming cost V 2 bases and J 1 base, with 7 bases left between them. The CDR3 spans 13 residues. CDR1 is SGHKS and CDR2 is YYEKEE in the germline V gene (reference sequence). As DNA, the CDR3 is TGTGCCAGCAGCTTTGACGTGTCCTACGAGCAGTACTTC. Translating gives CASSFDVSYEQYF.

This clonotype was observed a handful of times. This rearrangement joins TRBV10-3 to TRBJ2-7; D unresolved. V was cut by 8 bases and J by 0 bases, with 17 bases left in between. The CDR3 contains 15 residues. Germline V CDR1 and CDR2: ENHRY, SYGVKD. The CDR3 DNA sequence: TGTGCCATCGCCTCCGTCGGCAGATCCTCCTACGAGCAGTACTTC. This gives the protein CAIASVGRSSYEQYF.

This clonotype has only a few counts. The rearrangement joins TRBV6-5 to TRBJ1-4; D is perhaps TRBD1 (6 bases). Trimming removed 0 bases from V and 8 bases from J, with 13 bases in between. The CDR3 length is 15 residues. In germline, CDR1 is MNHEY, CDR2 SVGAGI. Here the CDR3 reads CASSYSLGTKEKLFF. For the CDR3, the DNA is TGTGCCAGCAGTTACTCCTTGGGGACAAAGGAAAAACTGTTTTTT.

This clonotype was seen ten or more times. This chain joins TRBV10-3 and TRBJ2-5; D may be TRBD1 (5 bases). V lost 6 bases and J lost 2, with 10 bases in between. Per germline, CDR1 ENHRY and CDR2 SYGVKD. This CDR3 region has 13 residues. CDR3 nucleotide sequence: TGTGCCATCAGGGGGCAGGGTCAAGAGACCCAGTACTTC. Amino acids: CAIRGQGQETQYF.

The chain uses TRBV5-6 and TRBJ2-7; D remains ambiguous. V was shortened by 0 bases and J by 7 bases, with 8 bases between the two germline ends. CDR1 SGHDT and CDR2 YYEEEE come from the germline V gene. CDR3 length equals 12 residues. The DNA of the CDR3 is TGTGCCAGCAGCTTGGGACCTCATGAGCAGTACTTC. It encodes CASSLGPHEQYF.

This clonotype has only a few counts. The rearrangement uses TRBV5-6 and TRBJ2-7, with TRBD1 matching 11 bases. The V gene end was trimmed by 2 bases and the J gene end by 3 bases; junction bases not matched to a gene: 7. CDR3 length equals 16 residues. Germline V lookup: CDR1 SGHDT, CDR2 YYEEEE. CDR3 sequence reads: CASSFADRGLLYEQYF. CDR3 DNA sequence: TGTGCCAGCAGCTTCGCGGACAGGGGGCTTCTCTACGAGCAGTACTTC. The variable domain in full, completed from reference TRBV5-6 and TRBJ2-7, reads DAGVTQSPTHLIKTRGQQVTLRCSPKSGHDTVSWYQQALGQGPQFIFQYYEEEERQRGNFPDRFSGHQFPNYSSELNVNALLLGDSALYLCASSFADRGLLYEQYFGPGTRLTVT.

The chain links TRBV20-1 to TRBJ2-5; 11 nucleotides align to TRBD2. The CDR3 is 15 amino acids. V lost 0 bases to trimming and J lost 7 bases; unmatched junction nucleotides: 7. Germline values: CDR1 DFQATT, CDR2 SNEGSKA (reference sequence). For the CDR3, the DNA is TGCAGTGCTAGAGAACTAGCGGGAGCTTTTGGGACCCAGTACTTC. Translation gives CSARELAGAFGTQYF.